These 21 T cell receptor beta chains were sequenced from one sample in a study of shared T cell receptors in the human thymus. Measured with immunoSEQ multiplex PCR; TCRdb has only the in-frame clones, and not every one. The table shows about 380,000 clones, with 85% to 95% occurring only once. Sequencing was carried out using thymocytes. The receptors come from a human donor.

The genes are TRBV9 and TRBJ2-5; no firm D call. The germline V and J ends were trimmed by 1 base and 4 bases, with 11 bases remaining between them. The CDR3 runs to 14 residues. The germline V gene encodes CDR1 SGDLS and CDR2 YYNGEE. The CDR3 region has the DNA TGTGCCAGCAGCGTAAGCTCCGGTACAGAGACCCAGTACTTC. It specifies CASSVSSGTETQYF.

This clone appeared a single time. The chain is built from TRBV7-9 and TRBJ1-4, with 7 bases identical to TRBD1. This CDR3 region has 15 residues. CDR1 is SEHNR, CDR2 FQNEAQ, per germline (reference sequence). The ends lost 5 bases at V and 8 bases at J; junction bases unmatched: 11. CDR3 in amino acids: CASSPGKTGIEKLFF. CDR3 bases: TGTGCCAGCAGCCCAGGCAAGACAGGGATAGAAAAACTGTTTTTT. Complete variable domain (other parts from reference TRBV7-9 and TRBJ1-4): DTGVSQNPRHKITKRGQNVTFRCDPISEHNRLYWYRQTLGQGPEFLTYFQNEAQLEKSRLLSDRFSAERPKGSFSTLEIQRTEQGDSAMYLCASSPGKTGIEKLFFGSGTQLSVL.

This clone was counted a single time. The chain couples TRBV7-2 to TRBJ1-4; possibly TRBD1 for D (6 bases). Trimming took off 5 bases at V and 3 bases at J, with 10 bases between the two ends. The CDR3 spans 14 residues. Germline-derived CDR1 and CDR2 are SGHTA and FQGNSA. The CDR3 DNA follows: TGTGCCAGCAGCAGGACAGCCCCTAATGAAAAACTGTTTTTT. It codes for CASSRTAPNEKLFF.

This clone was seen a handful of times. The sample holds other DNA sequences that translate to the same CDR3. This chain connects TRBV5-4 to TRBJ2-7; D remains ambiguous. The ends were cut back, 5 bases at V and 0 bases at J, with 3 bases in the middle. Germline V gene lookup returns CDR1 SGHNT and CDR2 YYREEE (reference sequence). The length of the CDR3 is 11 residues. CDR3 DNA: TGTGCCAGCAGTTCCTCCTACGAGCAGTACTTC. Protein product: CASSSSYEQYF.

The chain is built from TRBV9 and TRBJ2-2; 11 nucleotides agree with TRBD2. The V gene end was trimmed by 3 bases and the J gene end by 5 bases; junction bases not matched to a gene: 6. CDR1 SGDLS and CDR2 YYNGEE come from the germline V gene. This CDR3 has 16 amino acids. CDR3 loop: CASSATSGSRTGELFF. CDR3 bases: TGTGCCAGCAGCGCTACTAGCGGGAGTCGGACCGGGGAGCTGTTTTTT.

The genes are TRBV6-1 and TRBJ2-5; D not certain. This CDR3 has 12 amino acids. V dropped 3 bases and J dropped 3 bases, with 5 bases sitting between them. Germline CDR1 is MNHNS and CDR2 is SASEGT. The CDR3 nucleotides read TGTGCCAGCAGTGACAGAAAAGAGACCCAGTACTTC. Translation gives CASSDRKETQYF.

The rearrangement joins TRBV4-3 to TRBJ1-4, with D possibly matching TRBD1 (6 bases). Trimming left V 0 bases short and J 8 bases short, with 16 bases between. This CDR3 has 16 amino acids. Germline V gene data show CDR1 as LGHNA and CDR2 as YSLEER. CDR3 sequence (DNA): TGCGCCAGCAGCCAAGATTCACGGCAGGGGAGGGAAAAACTGTTTTTT. This codes for CASSQDSRQGREKLFF.

This chain connects TRBV27 to TRBJ1-4, with 7 bases matching TRBD1. The V gene end was trimmed by 3 bases and the J gene end by 8 bases; junction bases not matched to a gene: 30. Germline CDR1 is MNHEY and CDR2 is SMNVEV (reference sequence). The CDR3 length is 22 residues. CDR3: CASSFRASTSTGVASSGEKLFF. CDR3 in DNA: TGTGCCAGCAGTTTTCGTGCCTCTACCTCAACAGGGGTTGCGTCGTCTGGGGAAAAACTGTTTTTT.

The DNA for the CDR3 is TGTGCCAGCAGCTTGGGGAGGGCCCTCACGAATGAGCAGTTCTTC. This gives the protein CASSLGRALTNEQFF. The rearrangement joins TRBV5-4 to TRBJ2-1; tentatively, D is TRBD2 (6 bases). Looked up from germline, CDR1 is SGHNT and CDR2 is YYREEE (reference sequence). The CDR3 covers 15 residues. Trimming took 0 bases from V and 7 from J, leaving 14 bases between them. The full variable domain, in which reference TRBV5-4 and TRBJ2-1 provide the parts outside the CDR3, is ETGVTQSPTHLIKTRGQQVTLRCSSQSGHNTVSWYQQALGQGPQFIFQYYREEENGRGNFPPRFSGLQFPNYSSELNVNALELDDSALYLCASSLGRALTNEQFFGPGTRLTVL.

The rearrangement joins TRBV5-4 to TRBJ2-1, with 11 positions matching TRBD2. The junction had 13 bases not matched to a gene; V was cut back by 5 bases and J by 9 bases. Germline CDR1 is SGHNT and CDR2 is YYREEE (reference sequence). The CDR3 is 16 residues long. The DNA of the CDR3 is TGTGCCAGCAGACACCTACTAGCGGGAGTTCCGGGTGAGCAGTTCTTC. This codes for CASRHLLAGVPGEQFF.

The chain combines TRBV7-9 with TRBJ2-2; 11 nucleotides align to TRBD2. The J segment lost 3 bases and the V segment lost 5 bases, leaving 11 bases of the junction unmatched. Germline loops: CDR1 SEHNR, CDR2 FQNEAQ (reference sequence). CDR3 length: 18 amino acids. CDR3 bases: TGTGCCAGCAGCCCAGGGACTAGCGGTAAAGGGGACACCGGGGAGCTGTTTTTT. It specifies CASSPGTSGKGDTGELFF.

This clone was seen once. The chain combines TRBV28 with TRBJ1-2, with 9 positions matching TRBD1. The V gene's germline CDR1 is MDHEN and CDR2 SYDVKM. Germline trimming cut 7 bases from V and 5 bases from J; bases unmatched to any gene: 14. The CDR3 consists of 16 residues. The DNA of the CDR3 is TGTGCCAGCACCACATCGGGACAGGGCTCGGGATATGGCTACACCTTC. Translating it yields CASTTSGQGSGYGYTF.

This rearrangement joins TRBV27 to TRBJ1-2; D may be TRBD1 (6 bases). This CDR3 is built from 15 residues. The V gene lost 10 bases and the J gene lost 8 bases, with 26 bases spanning the gap. CDR1 is MNHEY, CDR2 SMNVEV, per germline (reference sequence). The CDR3 coding sequence is TGTGCCACCTATGGGGGGCATCCCTTTTTCGTCGGCTACACCTTC. Translation: CATYGGHPFFVGYTF.

The rearrangement links TRBV23-1 to TRBJ1-2; 7 bases align to TRBD1. TRBV23-1 is assigned to the ORF class and has an uncertain function. CDR3 length equals 17 residues. Trimming cost V 3 bases and J 4 bases; bases outside gene matches: 14. The CDR3 nucleotides are TGCGCCAGCAGTCATCTAGAGTTCAGGGGGTCTCCCTATGGCTACACCTTC. Its protein is CASSHLEFRGSPYGYTF.

The chain links TRBV7-6 to TRBJ2-7; D tentatively reads TRBD1 or TRBD2 (5 bases each). The CDR3 spans 16 residues. Trimming removed 4 bases from V and 3 bases from J, with 19 bases in between. Germline CDR1 is SGHVS and CDR2 is FNYEAQ. This CDR3 is CASSWGTLRTSYEQYF. The CDR3 DNA follows: TGTGCCAGCAGCTGGGGGACCCTTAGAACTAGCTACGAGCAGTACTTC.

V is TRBV5-1 and J is TRBJ2-3, with D perhaps TRBD1 or TRBD2 (5 bases each). The germline V and J ends were trimmed by 4 bases and 3 bases, with 9 bases remaining between them. The CDR3 consists of 13 residues. The V gene's germline CDR1 is SGHRS and CDR2 YFSETQ. The CDR3 sequence is CASSVGGTDTQYF. Here the CDR3 DNA reads TGCGCCAGCAGCGTTGGGGGTACAGATACGCAGTATTTT.

The gene calls are TRBV27 and TRBJ2-5; D unclear. The CDR3 has 13 amino acids. V was clipped by 4 bases and J by 4 bases, with 10 bases between them. Per the germline V gene, CDR1 is MNHEY and CDR2 is SMNVEV (reference sequence). The CDR3 DNA reads as TGTGCCAGCAGTTGGATAGAGATAGAGACCCAGTACTTC. This encodes CASSWIEIETQYF.

This clone has just one count. J is TRBJ2-6 and V is TRBV19; no definite D call. The CDR3 extends over 16 amino acids. The ends were cut back, 3 bases at V and 4 bases at J, with 13 bases in the middle. Germline V gene lookup returns CDR1 LNHDA and CDR2 SQIVND (reference sequence). The CDR3 sequence is CASSMWSPTGANVLTF. CDR3 in DNA: TGTGCCAGTAGTATGTGGTCGCCGACGGGGGCCAACGTCCTGACTTTC.

V usage is TRBV14 and J usage is TRBJ2-6; weak D call: TRBD1 (5 bases). The CDR3 length is 17 residues. V lost 0 bases and J lost 0, with 9 bases in between. Germline-derived CDR1 and CDR2 are SGHDN and FVKESK. The CDR3 bases are TGTGCCAGCAGCCAAGATAGACAGCTCTCTGGGGCCAACGTCCTGACTTTC. Amino acid sequence: CASSQDRQLSGANVLTF.

The sample holds one count of this clone. This chain connects TRBV11-3 to TRBJ1-1; D perhaps matches TRBD1 (5 bases). Germline CDR1 is SGHNT and CDR2 is YENEEA. The CDR3 is 12 residues long. V shed 5 bases and J shed 6 bases, with 10 bases lying between them. CDR3 protein: CASSDPGPEAFF. CDR3 nucleotide sequence: TGTGCCAGCAGCGATCCGGGACCTGAAGCTTTCTTT.

The J gene is TRBJ1-2, the V gene TRBV7-8, with D perhaps TRBD1 (6 bases). Germline V gene lookup returns CDR1 SGHVS and CDR2 FQNEAQ. The V end lost 5 bases, the J end lost 2 bases, and 21 bases lay between the germline ends. The CDR3 covers 17 residues. The CDR3 DNA sequence: TGTGCCAGCAGCCCACCCACAGGGTCTTGTACCAACTATGGCTACACCTTC. Residues: CASSPPTGSCTNYGYTF.